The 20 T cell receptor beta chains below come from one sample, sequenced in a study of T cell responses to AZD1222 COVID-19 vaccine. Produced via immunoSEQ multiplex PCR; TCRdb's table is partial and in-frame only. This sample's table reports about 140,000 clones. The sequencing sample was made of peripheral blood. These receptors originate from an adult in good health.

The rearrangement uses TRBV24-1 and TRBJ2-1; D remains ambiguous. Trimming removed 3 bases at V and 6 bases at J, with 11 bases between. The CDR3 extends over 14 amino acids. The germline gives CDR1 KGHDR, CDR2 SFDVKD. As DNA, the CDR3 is TGTGCCACCAGTGATGGGGTAGTACGCAATGAGCAGTTCTTC. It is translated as CATSDGVVRNEQFF.

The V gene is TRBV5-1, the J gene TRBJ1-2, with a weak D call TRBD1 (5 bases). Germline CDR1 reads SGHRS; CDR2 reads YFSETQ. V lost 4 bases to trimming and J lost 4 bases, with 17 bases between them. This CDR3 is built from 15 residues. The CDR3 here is CASSPGTTASYGYTF. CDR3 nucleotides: TGCGCCAGCAGCCCGGGGACGACAGCATCCTATGGCTACACCTTC.

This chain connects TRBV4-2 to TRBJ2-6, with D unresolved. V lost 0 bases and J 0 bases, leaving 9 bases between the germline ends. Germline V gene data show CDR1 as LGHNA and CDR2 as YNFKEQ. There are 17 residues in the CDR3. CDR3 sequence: CASSQEIQASGANVLTF. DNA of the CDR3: TGTGCCAGCAGCCAAGAAATCCAGGCCTCTGGGGCCAACGTCCTGACTTTC.

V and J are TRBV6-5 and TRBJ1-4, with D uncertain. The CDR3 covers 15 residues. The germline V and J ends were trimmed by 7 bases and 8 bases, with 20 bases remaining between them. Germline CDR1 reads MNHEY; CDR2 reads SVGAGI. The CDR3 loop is CASIKGPNRQEKLFF. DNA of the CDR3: TGTGCCAGCATCAAAGGGCCAAACAGACAAGAAAAACTGTTTTTT.

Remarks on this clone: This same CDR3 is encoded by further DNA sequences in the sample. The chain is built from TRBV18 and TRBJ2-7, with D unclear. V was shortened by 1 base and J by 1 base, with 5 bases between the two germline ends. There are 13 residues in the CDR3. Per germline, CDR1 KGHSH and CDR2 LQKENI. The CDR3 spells CASSPQKSYEQYF. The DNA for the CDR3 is TGTGCCAGCTCACCACAGAAATCCTACGAGCAGTACTTC.

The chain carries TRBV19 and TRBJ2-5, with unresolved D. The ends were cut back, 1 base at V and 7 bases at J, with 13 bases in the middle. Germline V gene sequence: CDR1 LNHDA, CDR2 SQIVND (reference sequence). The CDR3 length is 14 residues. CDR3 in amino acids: CASSIADDVGTQYF. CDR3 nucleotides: TGTGCCAGTAGTATAGCGGACGACGTGGGGACCCAGTACTTC. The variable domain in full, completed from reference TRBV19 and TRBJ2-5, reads DGGITQSPKYLFRKEGQNVTLSCEQNLNHDAMYWYRQDPGQGLRLIYYSQIVNDFQKGDIAEGYSVSREKKESFPLTVTSAQKNPTAFYLCASSIADDVGTQYFGPGTRLLVL.

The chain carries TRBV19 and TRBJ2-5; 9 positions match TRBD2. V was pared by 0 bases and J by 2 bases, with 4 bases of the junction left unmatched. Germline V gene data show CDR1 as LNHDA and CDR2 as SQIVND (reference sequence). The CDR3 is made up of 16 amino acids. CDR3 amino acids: CASSIDLAGRQETQYF. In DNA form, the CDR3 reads TGTGCCAGTAGTATAGATCTAGCGGGGAGGCAAGAGACCCAGTACTTC.

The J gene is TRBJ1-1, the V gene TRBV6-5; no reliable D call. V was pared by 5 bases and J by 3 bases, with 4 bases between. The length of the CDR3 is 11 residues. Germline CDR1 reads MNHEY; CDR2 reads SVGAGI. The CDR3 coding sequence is TGTGCCAGCAGTCGCTACACTGAAGCTTTCTTT. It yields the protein CASSRYTEAFF.

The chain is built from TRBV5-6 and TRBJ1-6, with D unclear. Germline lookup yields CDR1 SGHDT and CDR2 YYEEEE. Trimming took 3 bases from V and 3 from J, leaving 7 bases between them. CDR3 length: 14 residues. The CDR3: CASSWSDYNSPLHF. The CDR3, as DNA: TGTGCCAGCAGCTGGAGCGACTATAATTCACCCCTCCACTTT.

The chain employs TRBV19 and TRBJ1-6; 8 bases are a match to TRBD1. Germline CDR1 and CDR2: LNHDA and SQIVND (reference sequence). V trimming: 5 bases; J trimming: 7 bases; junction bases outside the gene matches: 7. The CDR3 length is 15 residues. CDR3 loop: CASSPWTGPNSPLHF. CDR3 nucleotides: TGTGCCAGTAGTCCATGGACAGGGCCAAATTCACCCCTCCACTTT. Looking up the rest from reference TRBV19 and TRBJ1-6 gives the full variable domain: DGGITQSPKYLFRKEGQNVTLSCEQNLNHDAMYWYRQDPGQGLRLIYYSQIVNDFQKGDIAEGYSVSREKKESFPLTVTSAQKNPTAFYLCASSPWTGPNSPLHFGNGTRLTVT.

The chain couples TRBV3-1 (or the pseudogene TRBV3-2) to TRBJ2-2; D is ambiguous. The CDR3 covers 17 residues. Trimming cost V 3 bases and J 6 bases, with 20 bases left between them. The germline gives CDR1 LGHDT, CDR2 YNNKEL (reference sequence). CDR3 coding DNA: TGTGCCAGCAGCCATCTGAGAGCGACATCTAGGGCCGGGGAGCTGTTTTTT. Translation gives CASSHLRATSRAGELFF.

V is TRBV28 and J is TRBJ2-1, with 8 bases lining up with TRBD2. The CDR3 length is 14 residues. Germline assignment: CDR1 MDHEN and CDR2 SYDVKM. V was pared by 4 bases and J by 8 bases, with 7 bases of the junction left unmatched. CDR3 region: CASSSRGGADEQFF. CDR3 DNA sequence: TGTGCCAGCAGTTCCCGGGGGGGAGCGGATGAGCAGTTCTTC.

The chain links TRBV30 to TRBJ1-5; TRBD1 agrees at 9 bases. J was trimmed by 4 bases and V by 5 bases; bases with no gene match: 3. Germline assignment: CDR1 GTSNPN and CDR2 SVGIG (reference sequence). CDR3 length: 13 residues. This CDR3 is CAWGTGTNQPQHF. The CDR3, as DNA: TGTGCCTGGGGGACAGGGACTAATCAGCCCCAGCATTTT.

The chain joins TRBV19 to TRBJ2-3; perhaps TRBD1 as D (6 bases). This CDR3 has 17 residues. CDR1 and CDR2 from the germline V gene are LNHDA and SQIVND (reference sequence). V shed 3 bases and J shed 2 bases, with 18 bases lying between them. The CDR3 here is CASSMRGTGAVTDTQYF. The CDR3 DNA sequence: TGTGCCAGTAGTATGAGGGGGACCGGCGCCGTCACAGATACGCAGTATTTT.

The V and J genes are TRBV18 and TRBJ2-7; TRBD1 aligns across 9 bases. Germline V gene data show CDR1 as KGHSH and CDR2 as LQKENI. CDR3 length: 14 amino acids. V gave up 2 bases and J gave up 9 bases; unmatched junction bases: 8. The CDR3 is CASSPRDRASGQYF. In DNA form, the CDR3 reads TGTGCCAGCTCACCAAGGGACAGGGCCTCAGGGCAGTACTTC.

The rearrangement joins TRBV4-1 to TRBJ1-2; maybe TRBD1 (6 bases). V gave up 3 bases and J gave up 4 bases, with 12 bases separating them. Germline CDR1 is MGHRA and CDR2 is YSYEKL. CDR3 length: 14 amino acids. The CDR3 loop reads CASSQVQGPYGYTF. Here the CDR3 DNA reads TGCGCCAGCAGCCAGGTACAGGGCCCCTATGGCTACACCTTC.

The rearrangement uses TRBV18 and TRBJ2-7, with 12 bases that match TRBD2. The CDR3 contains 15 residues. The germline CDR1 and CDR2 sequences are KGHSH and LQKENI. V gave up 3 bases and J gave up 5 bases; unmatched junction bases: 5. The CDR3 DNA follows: TGTGCCAGCTCACCGGGGACTAGCGGGTTCGACGAGCAGTACTTC. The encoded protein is CASSPGTSGFDEQYF.

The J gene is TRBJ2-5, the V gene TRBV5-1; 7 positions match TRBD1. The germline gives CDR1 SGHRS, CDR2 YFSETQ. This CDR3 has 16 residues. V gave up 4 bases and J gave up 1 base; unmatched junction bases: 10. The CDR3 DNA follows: TGCGCCAGCAGCCCCAGACAGGGTTTCGCCCAAGAGACCCAGTACTTC. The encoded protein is CASSPRQGFAQETQYF.

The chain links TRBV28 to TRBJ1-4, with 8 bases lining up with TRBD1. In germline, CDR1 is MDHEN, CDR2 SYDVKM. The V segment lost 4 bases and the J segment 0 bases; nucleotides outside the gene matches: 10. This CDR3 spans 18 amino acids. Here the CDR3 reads CASSSGQGRVATNEKLFF. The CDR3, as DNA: TGTGCCAGCAGTTCCGGACAGGGACGGGTCGCAACTAATGAAAAACTGTTTTTT.

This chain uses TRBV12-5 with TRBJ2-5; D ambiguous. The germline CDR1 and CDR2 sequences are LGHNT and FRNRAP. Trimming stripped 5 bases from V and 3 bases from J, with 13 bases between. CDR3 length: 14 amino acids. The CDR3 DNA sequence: TGTGCTAGTGGTCCCGTTACTGGGAAAGAGACCCAGTACTTC. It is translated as CASGPVTGKETQYF.